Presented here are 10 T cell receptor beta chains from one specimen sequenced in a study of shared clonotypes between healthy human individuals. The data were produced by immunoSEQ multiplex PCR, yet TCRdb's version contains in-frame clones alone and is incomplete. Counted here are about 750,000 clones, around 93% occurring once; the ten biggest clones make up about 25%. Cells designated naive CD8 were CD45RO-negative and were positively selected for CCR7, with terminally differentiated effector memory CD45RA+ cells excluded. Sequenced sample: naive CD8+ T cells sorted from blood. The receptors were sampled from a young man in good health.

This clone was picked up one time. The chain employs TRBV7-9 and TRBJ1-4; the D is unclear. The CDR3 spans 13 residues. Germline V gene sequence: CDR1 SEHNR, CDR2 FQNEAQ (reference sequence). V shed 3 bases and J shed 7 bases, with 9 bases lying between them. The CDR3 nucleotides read TGTGCCAGCAGCTTTTTGAGGAGTGAAAAACTGTTTTTT. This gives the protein CASSFLRSEKLFF.

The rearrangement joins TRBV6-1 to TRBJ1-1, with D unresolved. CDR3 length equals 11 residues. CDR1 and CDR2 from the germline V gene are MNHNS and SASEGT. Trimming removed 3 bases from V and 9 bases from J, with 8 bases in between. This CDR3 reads CASSETIKAFF. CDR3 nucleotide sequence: TGTGCCAGCAGTGAGACTATAAAAGCTTTCTTT.

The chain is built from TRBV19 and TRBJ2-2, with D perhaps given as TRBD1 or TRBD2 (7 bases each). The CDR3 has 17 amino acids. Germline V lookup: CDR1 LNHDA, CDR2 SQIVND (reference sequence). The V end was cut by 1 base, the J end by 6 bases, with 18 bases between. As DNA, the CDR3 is TGTGCCAGTAGTATAGGTTTTCGGGACAGCGGGGCCGGGGAGCTGTTTTTT. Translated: CASSIGFRDSGAGELFF. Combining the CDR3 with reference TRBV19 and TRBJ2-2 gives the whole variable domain DGGITQSPKYLFRKEGQNVTLSCEQNLNHDAMYWYRQDPGQGLRLIYYSQIVNDFQKGDIAEGYSVSREKKESFPLTVTSAQKNPTAFYLCASSIGFRDSGAGELFFGEGSRLTVL.

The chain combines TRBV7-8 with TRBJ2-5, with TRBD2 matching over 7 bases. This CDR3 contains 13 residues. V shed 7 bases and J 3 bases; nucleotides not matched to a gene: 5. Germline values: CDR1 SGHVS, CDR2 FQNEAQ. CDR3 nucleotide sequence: TGTGCCAGCATGAAGGCGGGAGAAGAGACCCAGTACTTC. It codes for CASMKAGEETQYF. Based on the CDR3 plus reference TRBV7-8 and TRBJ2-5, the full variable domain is GAGVSQSPRYKVAKRGQDVALRCDPISGHVSLFWYQQALGQGPEFLTYFQNEAQLDKSGLPSDRFFAERPEGSVSTLKIQRTQQEDSAVYLCASMKAGEETQYFGPGTRLLVL.

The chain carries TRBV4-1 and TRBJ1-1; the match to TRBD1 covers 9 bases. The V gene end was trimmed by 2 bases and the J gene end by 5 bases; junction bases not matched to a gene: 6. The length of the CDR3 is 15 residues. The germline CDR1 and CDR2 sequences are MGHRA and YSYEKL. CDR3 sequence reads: CASSQLQGAGTEAFF. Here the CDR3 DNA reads TGCGCCAGCAGCCAACTACAGGGGGCGGGTACTGAAGCTTTCTTT.

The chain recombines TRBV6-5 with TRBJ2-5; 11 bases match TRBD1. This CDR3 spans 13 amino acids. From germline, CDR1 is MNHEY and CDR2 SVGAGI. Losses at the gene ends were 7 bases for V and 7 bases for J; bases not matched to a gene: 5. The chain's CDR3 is CASTDRGPLTQYF. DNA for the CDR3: TGTGCCAGCACGGACAGGGGGCCATTGACCCAGTACTTC.

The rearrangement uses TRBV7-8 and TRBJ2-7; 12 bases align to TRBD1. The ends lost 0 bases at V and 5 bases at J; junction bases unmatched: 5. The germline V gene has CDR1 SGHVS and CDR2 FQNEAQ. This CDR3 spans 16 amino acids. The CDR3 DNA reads TGTGCCAGCAGCTTAGCGGGGGGACAGGGGGCCCACGAGCAGTACTTC. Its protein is CASSLAGGQGAHEQYF.

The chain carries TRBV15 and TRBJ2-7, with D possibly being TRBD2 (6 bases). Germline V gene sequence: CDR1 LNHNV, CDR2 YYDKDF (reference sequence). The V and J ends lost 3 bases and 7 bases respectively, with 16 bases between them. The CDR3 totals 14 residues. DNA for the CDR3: TGTGCCACCAGCAGCCTCGGGGAGGCGGGGGAGCAGTACTTC. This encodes CATSSLGEAGEQYF.

The CDR3 DNA is TGTGCCAGCAGCCCACCGCCAGCGGCTGCTATCGATGAGCAGTTCTTC. Its protein is CASSPPPAAAIDEQFF. The V and J genes are TRBV7-9 and TRBJ2-1, with a tentative D call TRBD2 (5 bases). CDR1 is SEHNR and CDR2 is FQNEAQ in the germline V gene (reference sequence). V lost 5 bases, J lost 8 bases, and 22 bases lay in between. The CDR3 totals 16 residues. The entire variable domain, with the rest obtained from reference TRBV7-9 and TRBJ2-1, is as follows: DTGVSQNPRHKITKRGQNVTFRCDPISEHNRLYWYRQTLGQGPEFLTYFQNEAQLEKSRLLSDRFSAERPKGSFSTLEIQRTEQGDSAMYLCASSPPPAAAIDEQFFGPGTRLTVL.

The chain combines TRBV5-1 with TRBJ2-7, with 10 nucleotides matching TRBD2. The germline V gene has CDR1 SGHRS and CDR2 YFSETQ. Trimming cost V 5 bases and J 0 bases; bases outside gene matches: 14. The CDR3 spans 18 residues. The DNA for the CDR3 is TGCGCCAGCAGACGGGGTCTAGCGGGAGAAGTAGGCTCCTACGAGCAGTACTTC. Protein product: CASRRGLAGEVGSYEQYF.